Each of the 22 T cell receptor beta chains below was sequenced from the same sample in a study of blood T cells in healthy people across ages. A second PCR of 7 to 11 cycles used a sample-barcoded 5' primer and a J-beta primer mix. Using its own MiXCR run on the 5' RACE reads, TCRdb lists one record per CDR3 protein. Here the sample spans hundreds of thousands of distinct CDR3 sequences, about 43% being singletons. The sample taken for sequencing was blood. The receptors originated from an elderly man in good health.

The table lists this clonotype with a few counts. This may arise from a read error, as a much more abundant clone is one base away. The V call is TRBV12-3 or TRBV12-4, the J call TRBJ2-5; D not certain. V dropped 5 bases and J dropped 11 bases, with 15 bases sitting between them. The CDR3 runs 12 residues. Written as DNA, the CDR3 is TGTGCCAGCAGTCTCGACCCTCTCGGACAGTACTTC. Protein: CASSLDPLGQYF.

V is TRBV7-6 and J is TRBJ2-5, with D perhaps assigned TRBD1 or TRBD2 (5 bases each). CDR1 SGHVS and CDR2 FNYEAQ come from the germline V gene. Trimming stripped 5 bases from V and 11 bases from J, with 21 bases between. There are 14 residues in the CDR3. Written as DNA, the CDR3 is TGTGCCAGCAGCCCCACAGAGGGGCGGATGATGCAGTACTTC. Translated: CASSPTEGRMMQYF.

The chain is built from TRBV18 and TRBJ1-4; D is perhaps TRBD1 (5 bases). The CDR3 sequence is 15 residues long. V was cut by 0 bases and J by 7 bases, with 12 bases left in between. Per the germline V gene, CDR1 is KGHSH and CDR2 is LQKENI. Written as DNA, the CDR3 is TGTGCCAGCTCACCACCCGGCAGGGATGGTGAAAAACTGTTTTTT. Protein sequence: CASSPPGRDGEKLFF. The full variable domain, completed using reference TRBV18 and TRBJ1-4, is NAGVMQNPRHLVRRRGQEARLRCSPMKGHSHVYWYRQLPEEGLKFMVYLQKENIIDESGMPKERFSAEFPKEGPSILRIQQVVRGDSAAYFCASSPPGRDGEKLFFGSGTQLSVL.

A note on this clonotype: A read error may explain this, as a much larger clone is one base away. CDR3 DNA: TGCGCCAGCAGCTTGGATGGGGGGAGCTCTGGGACCAACGTCCTGACTTTC. Its translation is CASSLDGGSSGTNVLTF. The rearrangement joins TRBV5-1 to TRBJ2-6; TRBD2 is a possible D gene (6 bases). Germline values: CDR1 SGHRS, CDR2 YFSETQ. The CDR3 has 17 amino acids. The full variable domain, rest sourced from reference TRBV5-1 and TRBJ2-6, is KAGVTQTPRYLIKTRGQQVTLSCSPISGHRSVSWYQQTPGQGLQFLFEYFSETQRNKGNFPGRFSGRQFSNSRSEMNVSTLELGDSALYLCASSLDGGSSGTNVLTFGAGSRLTVL.

This chain uses TRBV28 with TRBJ1-6, with no clear D. Germline CDR1 reads MDHEN; CDR2 reads SYDVKM. V lost 4 bases, J lost 12 bases, and 16 bases lay in between. The CDR3 runs 14 residues. DNA of the CDR3: TGTGCCAGCAGTTCTAGGACCCTTCGACTACCCCTCCACTTT. Encoded protein: CASSSRTLRLPLHF.

Only a few counts were recorded for this clonotype. This chain's CDR3 is CASSTRFGGRAHTGELFF. Here the CDR3 DNA reads TGTGCCAGCAGCACCCGGTTCGGCGGGAGGGCCCACACCGGGGAGCTGTTTTTT. This sequence joins TRBV7-2 and TRBJ2-2; 9 bases map to TRBD2. This CDR3 region has 18 residues. Per the germline V gene, CDR1 is SGHTA and CDR2 is FQGNSA. V lost 5 bases and J lost 3; bases outside the gene matches: 13.

The chain uses TRBV6-6 and TRBJ2-3; D is unclear. This CDR3 has 11 amino acids. Germline V gives CDR1 MNHNY, CDR2 SVGAGI (reference sequence). The V end lost 7 bases, the J end lost 5 bases, and 7 bases lay between the germline ends. CDR3 DNA sequence: TGTGCCAGCAACACGGGAGATACGCAGTATTTT. It encodes CASNTGDTQYF.

The J gene is TRBJ2-7, the V gene TRBV29-1; tentatively, D is TRBD1 (6 bases). Germline V gene lookup returns CDR1 SQVTM and CDR2 ANQGSEA. The V gene lost 6 bases and the J gene lost 2 bases, with 20 bases spanning the gap. The CDR3 runs 15 residues. For the CDR3, the DNA is TGCAGCGTAGCAACCCTACAGGGCTCAACCTACGAGCAGTACTTC. This gives the protein CSVATLQGSTYEQYF.

The CDR3, as DNA: TGTGCCAGCAGCGCGGGACGGAGGATACACTACGAGCAGTACTTC. Protein: CASSAGRRIHYEQYF. The chain joins TRBV7-8 to TRBJ2-7; D is possibly TRBD2 (6 bases). V was cut by 5 bases and J by 3 bases, with 17 bases left in between. Germline-derived CDR1 and CDR2 are SGHVS and FQNEAQ. The CDR3 loop spans 15 amino acids.

The rearrangement uses TRBV12-5 and TRBJ2-1; D unresolved. Between the trimmed V and J ends, which lost 1 base and 2 bases, there was a span of 6 bases. The germline V gene encodes CDR1 LGHNT and CDR2 FRNRAP. The CDR3 covers 14 residues. The chain's CDR3 is CASGLESPYNEQFF. For the CDR3, the DNA is TGTGCTAGTGGTTTGGAGTCCCCCTACAATGAGCAGTTCTTC.

This rearrangement joins TRBV12-5 to TRBJ2-1, with 9 bases matching TRBD2. Germline trimming cut 1 base from V and 5 bases from J; bases unmatched to any gene: 12. The CDR3 consists of 18 residues. Germline lookup yields CDR1 LGHNT and CDR2 FRNRAP. The CDR3 region is CASGLGTSWEREDNEQFF. The CDR3 DNA sequence: TGTGCTAGTGGTTTGGGTACCTCCTGGGAGCGGGAGGACAATGAGCAGTTCTTC.

The sample holds a few counts of this clonotype. The chain couples TRBV29-1 to TRBJ1-2, with 8 positions matching TRBD1. This CDR3 comprises 13 residues. Looked up from germline, CDR1 is SQVTM and CDR2 is ANQGSEA. V lost 4 bases and J lost 4; bases outside the gene matches: 5. Here the CDR3 reads CSVGGQATYGYTF. Written as DNA, the CDR3 is TGCAGCGTTGGGGGACAGGCGACCTATGGCTACACCTTC. Drawing the rest from reference TRBV29-1 and TRBJ1-2, the complete variable domain is SAVISQKPSRDICQRGTSLTIQCQVDSQVTMMFWYRQQPGQSLTLIATANQGSEATYESGFVIDKFPISRPNLTFSTLTVSNMSPEDSSIYLCSVGGQATYGYTFGSGTRLTVV.

This clonotype has a handful of counts. V usage is TRBV27 and J usage is TRBJ2-1; 7 bases align to TRBD1. The CDR3 extends over 14 amino acids. V shed 2 bases and J 4 bases; nucleotides not matched to a gene: 2. The V gene's germline CDR1 is MNHEY and CDR2 SMNVEV (reference sequence). CDR3 bases: TGTGCCAGCAGTTTAAGGGACAGATACAATGAGCAGTTCTTC. Translating it yields CASSLRDRYNEQFF.

The genes are TRBV20-1 and TRBJ2-3; TRBD2 agrees at 11 bases. CDR1 and CDR2 (germline): DFQATT, SNEGSKA (reference sequence). Germline trimming cut 2 bases from V and 5 bases from J; bases unmatched to any gene: 9. The CDR3 is 16 amino acids. The CDR3 region is CSARSLAGGLKDTQYF. The CDR3 nucleotides are TGCAGTGCTAGATCCTTAGCGGGAGGGTTGAAAGATACGCAGTATTTT.

The chain has TRBV3-1 and TRBJ1-4, with a weak D call TRBD1 (6 bases). The CDR3 has 15 amino acids. From germline, CDR1 is LGHDT and CDR2 YNNKEL (reference sequence). Deletions cut 2 bases from V and 7 bases from J, with 14 bases between. The CDR3, as DNA: TGTGCCAGCAGCCAATTGTCGGGGGCTGGTGAAAAACTGTTTTTT. Residues: CASSQLSGAGEKLFF.

This clonotype was found a few times. This rearrangement joins TRBV14 to TRBJ2-4, with TRBD1 identical over 9 bases. The CDR3 contains 15 residues. V shed 4 bases and J 0 bases; nucleotides not matched to a gene: 1. Germline V lookup: CDR1 SGHDN, CDR2 FVKESK. For the CDR3, the DNA is TGTGCCAGCAGCCGACAGGGGGTAGCCAAAAACATTCAGTACTTC. Translation: CASSRQGVAKNIQYF.

This clonotype appeared many times. This sequence joins TRBV7-2 and TRBJ2-5; D unclear. The CDR3 consists of 12 residues. Trimming left V 1 base short and J 7 bases short, with 7 bases between. Germline V gene lookup returns CDR1 SGHTA and CDR2 FQGNSA. The CDR3 coding sequence is TGTGCCAGCAGCTTAGATCGCGGGACCCAGTACTTC. It specifies CASSLDRGTQYF.

The J gene is TRBJ2-1, the V gene TRBV6-5; D may be TRBD1 (7 bases). Trimming left V 6 bases short and J 5 bases short, with 11 bases between. The CDR3 sequence is 13 residues long. Germline V lookup: CDR1 MNHEY, CDR2 SVGAGI. DNA for the CDR3: TGTGCCAGCAGCTTCAGGGGGGACAATGAGCAGTTCTTC. Amino acids: CASSFRGDNEQFF.

Ten or more counts support this clonotype. The CDR3, as DNA: TGTGCCAGCAGTTATCGACGTGGGAACTCCTACGAGCAGTACTTC. Translating gives CASSYRRGNSYEQYF. This rearrangement joins TRBV28 to TRBJ2-7; D gene unclear. The V gene's germline CDR1 is MDHEN and CDR2 SYDVKM. This CDR3 is 15 amino acids long. Trimming cost V 4 bases and J 0 bases, with 13 bases left between them.

This clonotype was detected only a few times. The chain combines TRBV15 with TRBJ2-5; TRBD1 might be the D (6 bases). CDR1 is LNHNV and CDR2 is YYDKDF in the germline V gene (reference sequence). The length of the CDR3 is 15 residues. Trimming stripped 5 bases from V and 5 bases from J, with 18 bases between. The CDR3 protein is CATSGNGRGFETQYF. The CDR3 DNA follows: TGTGCCACCAGCGGGAATGGTAGGGGGTTTGAGACCCAGTACTTC.

This clonotype has ten or more counts. The rearrangement links TRBV29-1 to TRBJ1-1; D uncertain. V dropped 4 bases and J dropped 0 bases, with 9 bases sitting between them. Germline V gives CDR1 SQVTM, CDR2 ANQGSEA. This CDR3 comprises 13 residues. CDR3 loop: CSVVEGVNTEAFF. CDR3 bases: TGCAGCGTTGTAGAGGGCGTGAACACTGAAGCTTTCTTT.

This chain uses TRBV20-1 with TRBJ2-1; either TRBD1 or TRBD2 may supply D (7 bases each). Germline-derived CDR1 and CDR2 are DFQATT and SNEGSKA (reference sequence). With 0 bases removed from V and 10 bases from J, the gap between germline ends came to 22 bases. The CDR3 is made up of 16 amino acids. CDR3 loop: CSAREGGAGGIYEQFF. The DNA for the CDR3 is TGCAGTGCTAGAGAGGGGGGGGCAGGGGGAATCTACGAGCAGTTCTTC.